A single sample is the source of the 30 T cell receptor beta chains below, sequenced in a study of T cells after posttransplantation cyclophosphamide. Profiling relied on immunoSEQ multiplex PCR, and the TCRdb table lists in-frame clones only, not all of them. This sample has under 40,000 clones, each found more than once. Material: PBMCs. The receptors come from a woman aged 50 to 60 in good health and a related stem cell transplant donor.

This clone was recorded a few times. CDR3: CASTAGGPGYEQYF. In nucleotides, the CDR3 is TGTGCCAGTACAGCGGGAGGGCCTGGGTACGAGCAGTACTTC. This rearrangement joins TRBV19 to TRBJ2-7; 10 nucleotides align to TRBD2. CDR3 length: 14 amino acids. From germline, CDR1 is LNHDA and CDR2 SQIVND (reference sequence). Unmatched junction bases numbered 7, after V lost 7 bases and J lost 4 bases.

This clone was picked up many times. The V gene is TRBV5-1, the J gene TRBJ2-3; D possibly corresponds to TRBD2 (5 bases). Per the germline V gene, CDR1 is SGHRS and CDR2 is YFSETQ. V was trimmed by 0 bases and J by 5 bases, leaving 10 bases between them. The CDR3 consists of 14 residues. CDR3 protein: CASSLGELGDTQYF. CDR3 bases: TGCGCCAGCAGCTTGGGCGAACTAGGAGATACGCAGTATTTT.

This clone appeared many times. The V call is TRBV2, the J call TRBJ1-2; 9 bases align to TRBD1. CDR1 and CDR2 from the germline V gene are SNHLY and FYNNEI. This CDR3 is 16 amino acids long. Trimming at V came to 4 bases and at J to 2 bases, leaving 8 bases not matched to a gene. The CDR3 bases are TGTGCCAGCAGTGCCGGAGGACAGGGGAACAACTATGGCTACACCTTC. Residues: CASSAGGQGNNYGYTF.

There are many counts of this clone. The CDR3 loop reads CASSSLGLASDTQYF. The CDR3 nucleotides are TGTGCCAGCAGCTCTTTGGGGCTAGCGTCAGATACGCAGTATTTT. This chain links TRBV11-3 with TRBJ2-3; TRBD2 might be the D (6 bases). The CDR3 length is 15 residues. CDR1 and CDR2 from the germline V gene are SGHNT and YENEEA. Trimming removed 4 bases at V and 4 bases at J, with 15 bases between.

This clone was detected a few times. At one end the junction does not follow the germline gene, possibly because of a read error. The CDR3 coding sequence is TGTGCCAGCGGTTTGGGAGGGGCGGGGACAGATATGCAGTATTTT. It codes for CASGLGGAGTDMQYF. The chain has TRBV7-8 and TRBJ2-3; the D call may be TRBD1 or TRBD2 (7 bases each). CDR1 and CDR2 (germline): SGHVS, FQNEAQ. The CDR3 length is 15 residues.

The rearrangement links TRBV29-1 to TRBJ2-3, with D uncertain. The CDR3 length is 12 residues. Looked up from germline, CDR1 is SQVTM and CDR2 is ANQGSEA. V gave up 7 bases and J gave up 1 base, with 9 bases separating them. The CDR3 DNA reads TGCAGCGCAACCCGGGGCACAGATACGCAGTATTTT. Protein product: CSATRGTDTQYF.

This clone was picked up many times. The chain is built from TRBV7-3 and TRBJ2-7; no clear D gene. From germline, CDR1 is SGHTA and CDR2 FQGTGA. V lost 3 bases and J 3 bases, leaving 12 bases between the germline ends. The length of the CDR3 is 14 residues. The CDR3 loop is CASSFGPNGYEQYF. In DNA, the CDR3 is TGTGCCAGCAGCTTCGGTCCCAACGGCTACGAGCAGTACTTC.

This clone was detected ten times or more. The chain couples TRBV6-6 to TRBJ2-7; a possible D gene is TRBD2 (6 bases). The germline gives CDR1 MNHNY, CDR2 SVGAGI (reference sequence). With 0 bases removed from V and 2 bases from J, the gap between germline ends came to 8 bases. The CDR3 consists of 14 residues. This CDR3 is CASSYSSGPYEQYF. CDR3 nucleotide sequence: TGTGCCAGCAGTTACTCAAGCGGGCCCTACGAGCAGTACTTC.

At least ten counts were recorded for this clone. V and J are TRBV5-1 and TRBJ2-7; 8 bases match TRBD1. CDR3 length: 16 residues. The V gene end was trimmed by 4 bases and the J gene end by 3 bases; junction bases not matched to a gene: 12. Per germline, CDR1 SGHRS and CDR2 YFSETQ. The CDR3 loop is CASSPSFTGTGYEQYF. The CDR3 nucleotides are TGCGCCAGCAGCCCAAGCTTCACCGGGACAGGCTACGAGCAGTACTTC. Using reference TRBV5-1 and TRBJ2-7 for the parts outside the CDR3, the full variable domain is KAGVTQTPRYLIKTRGQQVTLSCSPISGHRSVSWYQQTPGQGLQFLFEYFSETQRNKGNFPGRFSGRQFSNSRSEMNVSTLELGDSALYLCASSPSFTGTGYEQYFGPGTRLTVT.

Many counts were recorded for this clone. The chain recombines TRBV5-1 with TRBJ1-2, with D perhaps matching TRBD1 (6 bases). This CDR3 is built from 14 residues. With 0 bases removed from V and 4 bases from J, the gap between germline ends came to 10 bases. The germline V gene has CDR1 SGHRS and CDR2 YFSETQ. The chain's CDR3 is CASSLAMTGYGYTF. Written as DNA, the CDR3 is TGCGCCAGCAGCTTGGCGATGACAGGCTATGGCTACACCTTC.

This clone came up many times. J is TRBJ1-5 and V is TRBV19; D remains ambiguous. V lost 4 bases, J lost 5 bases, and 12 bases lay in between. The CDR3 runs 14 residues. CDR1 and CDR2 (germline): LNHDA, SQIVND (reference sequence). CDR3 amino acids: CASSTSRMDQPQHF. DNA of the CDR3: TGTGCCAGTAGTACCTCGCGGATGGATCAGCCCCAGCATTTT.

This clone was seen repeatedly, ten times or more. V is TRBV19 and J is TRBJ1-1, with a weak D call TRBD1 (5 bases). The length of the CDR3 is 14 residues. Trimming took off 5 bases at V and 0 bases at J, with 10 bases between the two ends. CDR1 and CDR2 from the germline V gene are LNHDA and SQIVND (reference sequence). CDR3 in DNA: TGTGCCAGTAGTGAAGGGGTCATGAACACTGAAGCTTTCTTT. Protein sequence: CASSEGVMNTEAFF.

This clone was counted at least ten times. The chain joins TRBV9 to TRBJ2-1, with a tentative D call TRBD2 (6 bases). Germline values: CDR1 SGDLS, CDR2 YYNGEE. V lost 3 bases and J lost 6, with 16 bases in between. This CDR3 contains 15 residues. The DNA of the CDR3 is TGTGCCAGCAGCGCCCGTGTAGCGGCCCTCAATGAGCAGTTCTTC. Its translation: CASSARVAALNEQFF.

This clone was recorded at least ten times. The chain recombines TRBV7-3 with TRBJ2-1; 10 bases line up with TRBD2. CDR1 and CDR2 (germline): SGHTA, FQGTGA. V was pared by 5 bases and J by 4 bases, with 5 bases of the junction left unmatched. CDR3 length: 15 amino acids. The CDR3 region is CASSAGLAEYNEQFF. Here the CDR3 DNA reads TGTGCCAGCAGCGCAGGACTAGCGGAATACAATGAGCAGTTCTTC.

This clone has a count of ten or more. The V call is TRBV5-1, the J call TRBJ2-1, with D hard to call. The CDR3 consists of 18 residues. CDR1 is SGHRS and CDR2 is YFSETQ in the germline V gene. V dropped 3 bases and J dropped 0 bases, with 19 bases sitting between them. CDR3 sequence reads: CASSSLSTSSSSYNEQFF. For the CDR3, the DNA is TGCGCCAGCAGCTCACTATCGACGAGTTCGAGCTCCTACAATGAGCAGTTCTTC.

This clone was recorded at least ten times. The J gene is TRBJ1-4, the V gene TRBV9; TRBD1 agrees at 10 bases. In germline, CDR1 is SGDLS, CDR2 YYNGEE. Germline trimming cut 0 bases from V and 8 bases from J; bases unmatched to any gene: 1. CDR3 length: 14 amino acids. The DNA of the CDR3 is TGTGCCAGCAGCGTAGGGACAGGGGGGGAAAAACTGTTTTTT. Residues: CASSVGTGGEKLFF.

The sample holds many counts of this clone. The V gene is TRBV9, the J gene TRBJ1-3; no firm D call. CDR3 length: 17 residues. V lost 0 bases and J lost 0, with 13 bases in between. The germline gives CDR1 SGDLS, CDR2 YYNGEE. The CDR3 DNA is TGTGCCAGCAGCGTAGAACCCTCGGCGGGCTCTGGAAACACCATATATTTT. It codes for CASSVEPSAGSGNTIYF.

The V call is TRBV29-1, the J call TRBJ2-7, with 8 bases lining up with TRBD1. Germline trimming cut 7 bases from V and 9 bases from J; bases unmatched to any gene: 14. The CDR3 runs to 13 residues. The germline V gene encodes CDR1 SQVTM and CDR2 ANQGSEA. CDR3 sequence: CSAGQGSPKGQYF. DNA for the CDR3: TGCAGCGCTGGACAGGGTTCTCCCAAAGGGCAGTACTTC.

This clone was recorded many times. The V call is TRBV7-9, the J call TRBJ2-2; D unresolved. Trimming left V 6 bases short and J 6 bases short, with 29 bases between. The CDR3 has 19 residues. CDR1 is SEHNR, CDR2 FQNEAQ, per germline (reference sequence). In nucleotides, the CDR3 is TGTGCCAGCAGATCTGAGGAGAGTCTTAAAACTCGGGTTGCCGGGGAGCTGTTTTTT. Protein sequence: CASRSEESLKTRVAGELFF.

This clone was recorded many times. The genes are TRBV6-2 or TRBV6-3 and TRBJ2-3; D gene uncertain. Germline CDR1 is MNHEY and CDR2 is SVGEGT. Trimming left V 2 bases short and J 4 bases short, with 13 bases between. CDR3 length: 15 residues. The DNA for the CDR3 is TGTGCCAGCAGTTACGGTCGAGGCGGCGCAGATACGCAGTATTTT. Translated, it gives CASSYGRGGADTQYF.

This clone was counted a few times. This chain links TRBV19 with TRBJ2-5; TRBD1 is a possible D gene (6 bases). This CDR3 is built from 13 residues. V lost 1 base to trimming and J lost 5 bases, with 8 bases between them. The germline CDR1 and CDR2 sequences are LNHDA and SQIVND (reference sequence). DNA of the CDR3: TGTGCCAGTAGTATAGCAGGGGACGAGACCCAGTACTTC. Translating it yields CASSIAGDETQYF.

This clone was detected many times. V gene TRBV7-3 combines with J gene TRBJ2-3; the match to TRBD2 covers 12 bases. The length of the CDR3 is 15 residues. Germline V gives CDR1 SGHTA, CDR2 FQGTGA. The ends lost 6 bases at V and 2 bases at J; junction bases unmatched: 3. The CDR3 DNA reads TGTGCCAGCAGTCGACTAGCGGGAGTCACAGATACGCAGTATTTT. Amino acid sequence: CASSRLAGVTDTQYF.

The J gene is TRBJ1-6, the V gene TRBV4-1; 9 bases line up with TRBD1. CDR1 is MGHRA and CDR2 is YSYEKL in the germline V gene. The junction had 5 bases not matched to a gene; V was cut back by 4 bases and J by 7 bases. CDR3 length: 15 residues. This chain's CDR3 is CASSRLGQGNSPLHF. The DNA for the CDR3 is TGCGCCAGCAGCCGTCTGGGACAGGGAAATTCACCCCTCCACTTT.

This clone showed up many times. V usage is TRBV5-1 and J usage is TRBJ2-7; D may correspond to TRBD1 or TRBD2 (6 bases each). This CDR3 region has 14 residues. CDR1 and CDR2 (germline): SGHRS, YFSETQ. The ends were cut back, 7 bases at V and 1 base at J, with 15 bases in the middle. CDR3 residues: CASAPTGGSYEQYF. CDR3 coding DNA: TGCGCCAGCGCCCCGACAGGAGGGTCCTACGAGCAGTACTTC.

This clone was seen at least ten times. This sequence joins TRBV4-1 and TRBJ2-1, with TRBD1 matching 10 bases. The CDR3 loop spans 16 amino acids. J was trimmed by 5 bases and V by 0 bases; bases with no gene match: 4. Per germline, CDR1 MGHRA and CDR2 YSYEKL. CDR3 amino acids: CASSQDPGQGNNEQFF. The CDR3 DNA is TGCGCCAGCAGCCAAGACCCGGGACAGGGGAACAATGAGCAGTTCTTC.

In this sample, this clone turned up many times. This rearrangement joins TRBV7-2 to TRBJ2-7, with D possibly TRBD1 on 6 matching bases. Germline V CDR1 and CDR2: SGHTA, FQGNSA. Between the trimmed V and J ends, which lost 0 bases and 2 bases, there was a span of 17 bases. CDR3 length: 17 amino acids. CDR3 DNA: TGTGCCAGCAGCTTAGCTCTCGACAGGTTGAATCCCTACGAGCAGTACTTC. Its translation is CASSLALDRLNPYEQYF.

This clone has a count of ten or more. The rearrangement uses TRBV7-3 and TRBJ2-1; D might be TRBD2 (5 bases). CDR1 and CDR2 (germline): SGHTA, FQGTGA. The V gene lost 2 bases and the J gene lost 4 bases, with 12 bases spanning the gap. This CDR3 region has 15 residues. CDR3 nucleotides: TGTGCCAGCAGCTTATGGTCTAGCCGTTACAATGAGCAGTTCTTC. It codes for CASSLWSSRYNEQFF.

Note on this clone: A junction boundary mismatches the germline segment, possibly from a read error. The chain carries TRBV29-1 and TRBJ2-2; 8 bases are a match to TRBD2. CDR1 and CDR2 from the germline V gene are SQVTM and ANQGSEA. The CDR3 spans 14 residues. CDR3 amino acids: CSAGREKDTGQLFF. The CDR3 nucleotides read TGCAGCGCCGGGAGGGAAAAGGACACCGGGCAGCTGTTTTTT.

In its sample, this clone was seen a few times. V usage is TRBV7-3 and J usage is TRBJ2-3, with TRBD2 matching over 11 bases. Looked up from germline, CDR1 is SGHTA and CDR2 is FQGTGA. The ends lost 3 bases at V and 7 bases at J; junction bases unmatched: 15. The CDR3 extends over 18 amino acids. CDR3 sequence: CASSLTPGTSGSMHTQYF. DNA of the CDR3: TGTGCCAGCAGCTTGACCCCCGGAACTAGCGGGAGTATGCATACGCAGTATTTT.

This clone was picked up a small number of times. The chain is built from TRBV9 and TRBJ2-5; 11 bases agree with TRBD2. Germline values: CDR1 SGDLS, CDR2 YYNGEE. V gave up 0 bases and J gave up 10 bases; unmatched junction bases: 11. The CDR3 spans 16 residues. The CDR3 DNA reads as TGTGCCAGCAGCGTAGGACTAGCGGGACCCGAAGGGGTCCAGTACTTC. Residues: CASSVGLAGPEGVQYF. Full variable domain (rest looked up from reference TRBV9 and TRBJ2-5): DSGVTQTPKHLITATGQRVTLRCSPRSGDLSVYWYQQSLDQGLQFLIQYYNGEERAKGNILERFSAQQFPDLHSELNLSSLELGDSALYFCASSVGLAGPEGVQYFGPGTRLLVL.